This is a list of T cell receptor beta chains from one sample in a study of CD8 T cells in ankylosing spondylitis. TCRdb reprocessed the 5' RACE reads via MiXCR and lists one record per CDR3 protein. The sample consists of over 600,000 distinct CDR3 sequences, 15% to 20% of them appearing once. The specimen was blood, either unsorted or a sorted T cell fraction (not recorded which). These receptors originate from a male donor with ankylosing spondylitis. Each CDR3 is given with its conserved first and last residue. D genes are given only for firm matches. Expanded clones get a size class; other rows say once, few or many, or leave the size out.

j_call: TRBJ2-7; v_call: TRBV20-1; d_call: NA; clone_size: NA; cdr3_nt: TGCAGTGCAGGGCCGAGCTCCTACGAGCAGTACTTC; cdr3_aa: CSAGPSSYEQYF
j_call: TRBJ1-1; v_call: TRBV10-3; d_call: TRBD1; clone_size: few; cdr3_nt: TGTGCCATCAGTGTTGCAGGGGGCTCCACTGAAGCTTTCTTT; cdr3_aa: CAISVAGGSTEAFF
j_call: TRBJ1-5; v_call: TRBV18; d_call: NA; clone_size: few; cdr3_nt: TGTGCCAGCTCACCAGCAGGGTTGGATCAGCCCCAGCATTTT; cdr3_aa: CASSPAGLDQPQHF
j_call: TRBJ2-7; v_call: TRBV11-1; d_call: NA; clone_size: NA; cdr3_nt: TGTGCCAGCAGCTCAATTCTAGCCCCGAAGGGCCACTACGAGCAGTACTTC; cdr3_aa: CASSSILAPKGHYEQYF
j_call: TRBJ2-7; v_call: TRBV7-8; d_call: NA; clone_size: NA; cdr3_nt: TGTGCCAGCAGCTTTGACAGGCTCTCCTACGAGCAGTACTTC; cdr3_aa: CASSFDRLSYEQYF
j_call: TRBJ2-5; v_call: TRBV7-9; d_call: TRBD1; clone_size: few; cdr3_nt: TGTGCCAGCAGCCAACGGACAGGGGTTCTGGAGACCCAGTACTTC; cdr3_aa: CASSQRTGVLETQYF
j_call: TRBJ1-2; v_call: TRBV12-3/TRBV12-4; d_call: NA; clone_size: many; cdr3_nt: TGTGCCAGCAGTCTCCAGGGTGCGGGCTACACCTTC; cdr3_aa: CASSLQGAGYTF
j_call: TRBJ2-3; v_call: TRBV5-5; d_call: NA; clone_size: NA; cdr3_nt: TGTGCCAGCACCGTTCAGGGGGGCGCAGATACGCAGTATTTT; cdr3_aa: CASTVQGGADTQYF
j_call: TRBJ1-5; v_call: TRBV28; d_call: NA; clone_size: NA; cdr3_nt: TGTGCCAGCAGTTTACGGGATTATAGCAATCAGCCCCAGCATTTT; cdr3_aa: CASSLRDYSNQPQHF
j_call: TRBJ2-7; v_call: TRBV20-1; d_call: TRBD1; clone_size: few; cdr3_nt: TGCAGTGCTAGGGGACAGAACTACGAGCAGTACTTC; cdr3_aa: CSARGQNYEQYF
j_call: TRBJ1-1; v_call: TRBV5-1; d_call: NA; clone_size: NA; cdr3_nt: TGCGCCAGCAGCTTCACAGGACCTGAAGCTTTCTTT; cdr3_aa: CASSFTGPEAFF
j_call: TRBJ2-5; v_call: TRBV6-2/TRBV6-3; d_call: NA; clone_size: NA; cdr3_nt: TGTGCCAGCAGTTACGGCGACGGGGTCCGGGAGGAGACCCAGTACTTC; cdr3_aa: CASSYGDGVREETQYF
j_call: TRBJ1-5; v_call: TRBV12-3/TRBV12-4; d_call: TRBD1; clone_size: few; cdr3_nt: TGTGCCAGCAGTTTAGGTGAGGGGGCGGGACAGCCCCAGCATTTT; cdr3_aa: CASSLGEGAGQPQHF
j_call: TRBJ2-3; v_call: TRBV15; d_call: NA; clone_size: few; cdr3_nt: TGTGCCACCAGCAGAGTTGGGGGGAGCACAGATACGCAGTATTTT; cdr3_aa: CATSRVGGSTDTQYF
j_call: TRBJ2-7; v_call: TRBV5-6; d_call: TRBD2; clone_size: few; cdr3_nt: TGTGCCAGCAGCTTTATCGGGAGGGGGAATTACGAGCAGTACTTC; cdr3_aa: CASSFIGRGNYEQYF
j_call: TRBJ2-1; v_call: TRBV20-1; d_call: TRBD2; clone_size: few; cdr3_nt: TGCAGTGCTACCGGGACTATATACAATGAGCAGTTCTTC; cdr3_aa: CSATGTIYNEQFF